The present T cell receptor beta chain was sequenced within a study of T cell changes during pregnancy in multiple sclerosis. Sequenced by immunoSEQ multiplex PCR; TCRdb stores in-frame clones only, minus some. Of tens of thousands of clones listed, 88% are singletons. After removal of 4 bases from V and 6 bases from J, the junction contained 14 bases not matched to a gene. Germline-derived CDR1 and CDR2 are SGDLS and YYNGEE. The CDR3 contains 16 residues. This clonotype was obtained from a female donor with multiple sclerosis, enrolled in a pregnancy study. The rearrangement uses TRBV9 and TRBJ1-1, with 8 bases fitting TRBD1. The material was CD4+ T cells from peripheral blood mononuclear cells, obtained in the second trimester of pregnancy. The CDR3 loop is CASSYLDTNRGAEAFF. CDR3 coding DNA: TGTGCCAGCAGCTACCTCGACACTAACAGGGGGGCTGAAGCTTTCTTT.